What follows are 18 T cell receptor beta chains derived from one specimen sequenced in a study of blood T cell repertoires in COVID-19. Generated by immunoSEQ multiplex PCR, the TCRdb table keeps only in-frame clones and is missing some. Among about 130,000 clones listed, approximately 85% were seen once. Sequencing used peripheral blood. These receptor sequences come from a human donor in a cohort sampled during active COVID-19.

The chain employs TRBV7-8 and TRBJ2-7, with TRBD2 as a possible D gene (6 bases). Trimming left V 3 bases short and J 0 bases short, with 9 bases between. Germline CDR1 SGHVS, CDR2 FQNEAQ. The CDR3 covers 14 residues. The DNA for the CDR3 is TGTGCCAGCAGCTTGGTTAGCGGCTCCTACGAGCAGTACGTC. This sequence encodes CASSLVSGSYEQYV.

The chain has TRBV9 and TRBJ2-3; TRBD2 aligns across 16 bases. The length of the CDR3 is 18 residues. Unmatched junction bases numbered 8, after V lost 2 bases and J lost 5 bases. Germline V gene sequence: CDR1 SGDLS, CDR2 YYNGEE. The CDR3 DNA sequence: TGTGCCAGCAGCGTTGGGACTAGCGGGAGGGCGAAAAAAGATACGCAGTATTTT. As protein: CASSVGTSGRAKKDTQYF.

The rearrangement joins TRBV10-1 to TRBJ2-3, with 10 bases identical to TRBD2. V lost 2 bases, J lost 2 bases, and 1 base stayed unmatched. The CDR3 is 15 amino acids. In germline, CDR1 is WNHNN, CDR2 SYGVQD (reference sequence). The CDR3 sequence: CASSETSGTTDTQYF. The CDR3 region has the DNA TGCGCCAGCAGTGAGACTAGCGGGACCACAGATACGCAGTATTTT.

This clone has only a few counts. This chain links TRBV4-3 with TRBJ2-2; D remains ambiguous. The CDR3 runs 15 residues. Looked up from germline, CDR1 is LGHNA and CDR2 is YSLEER. V was trimmed by 4 bases and J by 0 bases, leaving 9 bases between them. CDR3 residues: CASSLSTANTGELFF. The CDR3 coding sequence is TGCGCCAGCAGCCTAAGTACAGCGAACACCGGGGAGCTGTTTTTT.

The rearrangement joins TRBV4-3 to TRBJ1-4, with 7 bases lining up with TRBD1. V trimming: 4 bases; J trimming: 7 bases; junction bases outside the gene matches: 9. Per the germline V gene, CDR1 is LGHNA and CDR2 is YSLEER. The length of the CDR3 is 15 residues. The chain's CDR3 is CASSPGTEGPEKLFF. Written as DNA, the CDR3 is TGCGCCAGCAGCCCGGGGACAGAAGGGCCTGAAAAACTGTTTTTT.

The rearrangement joins TRBV5-4 to TRBJ1-3, with no clear D. The CDR3 is 14 amino acids. Between the trimmed V and J ends, which lost 0 bases and 4 bases, there was a span of 8 bases. In germline, CDR1 is SGHNT, CDR2 YYREEE (reference sequence). CDR3 coding DNA: TGTGCCAGCAGCTTGGCGGGGATCGGAAACACCATATATTTT. It is translated as CASSLAGIGNTIYF.

CDR3 DNA: TGTGCCATCAGGTATCTCCCAGAGAACACTGAAGCTTTCTTT. It specifies CAIRYLPENTEAFF. The rearrangement links TRBV10-3 to TRBJ1-1, with D uncertain. The CDR3 has 14 residues. The V and J ends lost 6 bases and 1 base respectively, with 12 bases between them. CDR1 and CDR2 (germline): ENHRY, SYGVKD.

The count of this clone is one. This same CDR3 is encoded by further DNA sequences in the sample. The chain has TRBV6-5 and TRBJ1-5; no clear D. The V gene lost 7 bases and the J gene lost 0 bases, with 10 bases spanning the gap. This CDR3 has 14 amino acids. Germline V CDR1 and CDR2: MNHEY, SVGAGI. The CDR3 is CASTEGASNQPQHF. The CDR3, as DNA: TGTGCCAGCACGGAGGGTGCTAGCAATCAGCCCCAGCATTTT.

The chain is built from TRBV5-1 and TRBJ1-1; TRBD1 is a possible D gene (6 bases). Deletions cut 4 bases from V and 5 bases from J, with 12 bases between. Per germline, CDR1 SGHRS and CDR2 YFSETQ. CDR3 length: 13 amino acids. In nucleotides, the CDR3 is TGCGCCAGCAGCGGCACAGGGAAGACTGAAGCTTTCTTT. Its protein is CASSGTGKTEAFF. Variable domain in full (rest from reference TRBV5-1 and TRBJ1-1): KAGVTQTPRYLIKTRGQQVTLSCSPISGHRSVSWYQQTPGQGLQFLFEYFSETQRNKGNFPGRFSGRQFSNSRSEMNVSTLELGDSALYLCASSGTGKTEAFFGQGTRLTVV.

The rearrangement uses TRBV7-9 and TRBJ2-2; D unclear. The CDR3 extends over 14 amino acids. CDR1 is SEHNR, CDR2 FQNEAQ, per germline (reference sequence). With 0 bases removed from V and 8 bases from J, the gap between germline ends came to 10 bases. The CDR3 region is CASSLAVSMGELFF. The CDR3 DNA follows: TGTGCCAGCAGCTTAGCGGTCTCTATGGGGGAGCTGTTTTTT.

V usage is TRBV2 and J usage is TRBJ2-7; no clear D gene. This CDR3 is 12 amino acids long. Per germline, CDR1 SNHLY and CDR2 FYNNEI. Trimming cost V 3 bases and J 4 bases, with 7 bases left between them. This CDR3 is CASSEGRYEQYV. The DNA of the CDR3 is TGTGCCAGCAGTGAGGGCCGTTACGAGCAGTACGTC.

The chain uses TRBV7-8 and TRBJ2-3; tentatively, D is TRBD2 (7 bases). Per the germline V gene, CDR1 is SGHVS and CDR2 is FQNEAQ. Trimming stripped 5 bases from V and 2 bases from J, with 17 bases between. There are 16 residues in the CDR3. This CDR3 is CASSRILRGHTDTQYF. The CDR3 region has the DNA TGTGCCAGCAGCCGGATTTTGCGGGGGCACACAGATACGCAGTATTTT.

The chain employs TRBV18 and TRBJ2-3; 7 bases are a match to TRBD2. Trimming at V came to 0 bases and at J to 4 bases, leaving 16 bases not matched to a gene. Germline CDR1 KGHSH, CDR2 LQKENI. CDR3 size: 19 residues. The CDR3 here is CASSPPGSWRESFPDTQYF. The CDR3 region has the DNA TGTGCCAGCTCACCACCGGGATCTTGGCGGGAGAGTTTCCCAGATACGCAGTATTTT.

This sequence joins TRBV19 and TRBJ1-6; 7 positions agree with TRBD1. With 8 bases clipped from V and 9 bases from J, the junction kept 4 bases outside the gene matches. The CDR3 length is 12 residues. CDR1 is LNHDA and CDR2 is SQIVND in the germline V gene (reference sequence). In DNA, the CDR3 is TGTGCCAGTGGACAGGACCTTTCACCCCTCCACTTT. Its translation is CASGQDLSPLHF.

This clone was detected once. In the same sample, other DNA sequences code for this CDR3. The chain couples TRBV4-3 to TRBJ2-3; D uncertain. Trimming left V 1 base short and J 4 bases short, with 3 bases between. The CDR3 is 12 residues long. Germline loops: CDR1 LGHNA, CDR2 YSLEER. CDR3 bases: TGCGCCAGCAGCCAAGCAGCAGATACGCAGTATTTT. Its translation is CASSQAADTQYF.

The chain couples TRBV5-1 to TRBJ2-5; a possible D gene is TRBD1 (6 bases). V shed 4 bases and J shed 9 bases, with 13 bases lying between them. Germline V CDR1 and CDR2: SGHRS, YFSETQ. The CDR3 runs 12 residues. CDR3 in DNA: TGCGCCAGCAGCAGACAGGACGAGGCCCAGTACTTC. Protein sequence: CASSRQDEAQYF.

The chain joins TRBV5-1 to TRBJ1-6, with 7 bases matching TRBD1. The CDR3 spans 14 residues. Germline V gene sequence: CDR1 SGHRS, CDR2 YFSETQ. The J segment lost 8 bases and the V segment lost 3 bases, leaving 5 bases of the junction unmatched. CDR3 nucleotide sequence: TGCGCCAGCAGCTCGGACCAGGGGGATTCACCCCTCCACTTT. Protein sequence: CASSSDQGDSPLHF. Full variable domain (rest looked up from reference TRBV5-1 and TRBJ1-6): KAGVTQTPRYLIKTRGQQVTLSCSPISGHRSVSWYQQTPGQGLQFLFEYFSETQRNKGNFPGRFSGRQFSNSRSEMNVSTLELGDSALYLCASSSDQGDSPLHFGNGTRLTVT.

V is TRBV9 and J is TRBJ1-4; maybe TRBD1 (5 bases). This CDR3 is built from 14 residues. V was clipped by 0 bases and J by 7 bases, with 10 bases between them. Germline CDR1 is SGDLS and CDR2 is YYNGEE. The CDR3 region is CASSVGLTAEKLFF. CDR3 nucleotides: TGTGCCAGCAGCGTAGGGTTGACAGCTGAAAAACTGTTTTTT.